Shown below are 22 T cell receptor beta chains from a single sample sequenced in a study of CD8 T cells in Susac syndrome. With random hexamers, reverse transcription was performed on roughly 0.5 to 1 ug of RNA. From the immunoSEQ multiplex PCR reads, TCRdb called clonotypes with MiXCR, one entry per CDR3 protein. The repertoire consists of around 130,000 distinct CDR3 sequences, with around 85% occurring once and the leading ten covering roughly 0.5%. Sequences were obtained from CD8+ T cells from PBMCs. Source of these receptors: a human donor with multiple sclerosis.

V gene TRBV27 combines with J gene TRBJ1-4; TRBD1 might be the D (5 bases). The V and J ends lost 5 bases and 7 bases respectively, with 17 bases between them. The CDR3 has 15 amino acids. Germline values: CDR1 MNHEY, CDR2 SMNVEV (reference sequence). CDR3 bases: TGTGCCAGCAGTCCGGTCGGGGGGTTGGGTGAAAAACTGTTTTTT. The encoded protein is CASSPVGGLGEKLFF.

The chain employs TRBV24-1 and TRBJ2-3, with 10 bases that match TRBD2. The CDR3 totals 16 residues. Germline lookup yields CDR1 KGHDR and CDR2 SFDVKD. V lost 4 bases, J lost 2 bases, and 5 bases stayed unmatched. The CDR3, as DNA: TGTGCCACCAGTGACCGGACTAGCGGCATCACAGATACGCAGTATTTT. Translating it yields CATSDRTSGITDTQYF.

This chain uses TRBV5-1 with TRBJ2-5; TRBD2 aligns across 10 bases. From germline, CDR1 is SGHRS and CDR2 YFSETQ. V shed 6 bases and J 2 bases; nucleotides not matched to a gene: 4. The CDR3 has 14 residues. The CDR3 protein is CASKRGGEQETQYF. CDR3 nucleotide sequence: TGCGCCAGCAAGCGGGGGGGCGAACAAGAGACCCAGTACTTC. Variable domain in full (rest from reference TRBV5-1 and TRBJ2-5): KAGVTQTPRYLIKTRGQQVTLSCSPISGHRSVSWYQQTPGQGLQFLFEYFSETQRNKGNFPGRFSGRQFSNSRSEMNVSTLELGDSALYLCASKRGGEQETQYFGPGTRLLVL.

The gene calls are TRBV12-3 or TRBV12-4 and TRBJ2-1; D is uncertain. The V and J ends lost 0 bases and 6 bases respectively, with 3 bases between them. There are 12 residues in the CDR3. Here the CDR3 reads CASSLARNEQFF. DNA of the CDR3: TGTGCCAGCAGTTTAGCCCGCAATGAGCAGTTCTTC.

The V call is TRBV18, the J call TRBJ2-7, with D unclear. V was pared by 6 bases and J by 1 base, with 19 bases between. Germline V gives CDR1 KGHSH, CDR2 LQKENI. This CDR3 comprises 16 residues. The DNA of the CDR3 is TGTGCCAGCTCCACGAAGCGTGGCGGAATTTCCTACGAGCAGTACGTC. Residues: CASSTKRGGISYEQYV.

The CDR3 here is CSAIKDGAYEQYF. In nucleotides, the CDR3 is TGCAGTGCTATCAAAGACGGAGCCTACGAGCAGTACTTC. V is TRBV20-1 and J is TRBJ2-7; D unresolved. The CDR3 sequence is 13 residues long. V lost 4 bases and J lost 2, with 12 bases in between. CDR1 DFQATT and CDR2 SNEGSKA come from the germline V gene (reference sequence).

This clonotype was counted once. The genes are TRBV5-8 and TRBJ1-4, with 7 positions matching TRBD1. The V gene's germline CDR1 is SGHTS and CDR2 YDEGEE. V gave up 2 bases and J gave up 7 bases; unmatched junction bases: 5. The CDR3 is 14 amino acids. Written as DNA, the CDR3 is TGTGCCAGCAGCTTTCTGACAGGGACTGAAAAACTGTTTTTT. Translation gives CASSFLTGTEKLFF.

V and J are TRBV20-1 and TRBJ2-5; 15 bases line up with TRBD2. The V gene end was trimmed by 5 bases and the J gene end by 1 base; junction bases not matched to a gene: 11. Germline V lookup: CDR1 DFQATT, CDR2 SNEGSKA (reference sequence). The CDR3 sequence is 18 residues long. CDR3 loop: CSAAGLAGGIVPQETQYF. In DNA, the CDR3 is TGCAGTGCTGCCGGACTAGCGGGAGGGATTGTACCCCAAGAGACCCAGTACTTC.

A few counts support this clonotype. The chain couples TRBV4-1 to TRBJ1-1; weak D call: TRBD1 (6 bases). Germline values: CDR1 MGHRA, CDR2 YSYEKL. Trimming stripped 4 bases from V and 1 base from J, with 13 bases between. CDR3 length equals 15 residues. CDR3 nucleotide sequence: TGCGCCAGCAGCCGATCTTCCAGGGGGAACACTGAAGCTTTCTTT. Encoded protein: CASSRSSRGNTEAFF.

This chain uses TRBV12-3 or TRBV12-4 with TRBJ1-5, with unresolved D. CDR3 size: 14 residues. Trimming took off 3 bases at V and 3 bases at J, with 9 bases between the two ends. The CDR3: CASSFSSLNQPQHF. The CDR3 nucleotides read TGTGCCAGCAGTTTTAGCAGTCTCAATCAGCCCCAGCATTTT.

The genes are TRBV5-1 and TRBJ2-7, with no clear D. V gave up 0 bases and J gave up 1 base, with 11 bases separating them. This CDR3 contains 15 residues. CDR1 SGHRS and CDR2 YFSETQ come from the germline V gene. CDR3 sequence reads: CASSLGINPSYEQYF. For the CDR3, the DNA is TGCGCCAGCAGCTTGGGGATTAATCCTTCCTACGAGCAGTACTTC.

The chain couples TRBV19 to TRBJ1-2; perhaps TRBD1 as D (5 bases). V was shortened by 4 bases and J by 2 bases, with 20 bases between the two germline ends. CDR1 LNHDA and CDR2 SQIVND come from the germline V gene (reference sequence). The CDR3 has 17 amino acids. CDR3 DNA: TGTGCCAGTAGTACTCCGGGACGGAGAACCCTCAACTATGGCTACACCTTC. Protein: CASSTPGRRTLNYGYTF. Complete variable domain (other parts from reference TRBV19 and TRBJ1-2): DGGITQSPKYLFRKEGQNVTLSCEQNLNHDAMYWYRQDPGQGLRLIYYSQIVNDFQKGDIAEGYSVSREKKESFPLTVTSAQKNPTAFYLCASSTPGRRTLNYGYTFGSGTRLTVV.

This clonotype was observed a single time. This rearrangement joins TRBV11-2 to TRBJ1-2; D is uncertain. The CDR3 runs to 16 residues. Germline-derived CDR1 and CDR2 are SGHAT and FQNNGV. Trimming shortened V by 3 bases and J by 6 bases, and 20 bases separated the two germline ends. CDR3 in amino acids: CASSFDTGPWADGYTF. CDR3 coding DNA: TGTGCCAGCAGCTTCGACACGGGTCCTTGGGCAGATGGCTACACCTTC.

This clonotype was counted once. The genes are TRBV19 and TRBJ1-2, with D tentatively TRBD1 (6 bases). This CDR3 is built from 16 residues. With 7 bases removed from V and 2 bases from J, the gap between germline ends came to 20 bases. Germline lookup yields CDR1 LNHDA and CDR2 SQIVND (reference sequence). CDR3 protein: CASTPGGGRGNYGYTF. The CDR3 DNA is TGTGCCAGTACCCCCGGGGGGGGGCGCGGGAACTATGGCTACACCTTC. Looking up the rest from reference TRBV19 and TRBJ1-2 gives the full variable domain: DGGITQSPKYLFRKEGQNVTLSCEQNLNHDAMYWYRQDPGQGLRLIYYSQIVNDFQKGDIAEGYSVSREKKESFPLTVTSAQKNPTAFYLCASTPGGGRGNYGYTFGSGTRLTVV.

The chain has TRBV30 and TRBJ1-2, with a possible D match to TRBD1 (5 bases). Trimming took off 6 bases at V and 0 bases at J, with 14 bases between the two ends. This CDR3 contains 14 residues. Germline V gene data show CDR1 as GTSNPN and CDR2 as SVGIG (reference sequence). DNA for the CDR3: TGTGCCTGTAACCGGGACGGTTCTAACTATGGCTACACCTTC. It is translated as CACNRDGSNYGYTF.

With respect to this clonotype: One end of the junction varies from germline; a read error may be responsible. CDR3: CASSLVHSEVFF. Written as DNA, the CDR3 is TGTGCCAGCAGCCTAGTCCACAGCGAAGTTTTCTTT. The rearrangement links TRBV14 to TRBJ1-1, with unresolved D. Germline V gene data show CDR1 as SGHDN and CDR2 as FVKESK. The CDR3 consists of 12 residues.

The chain links TRBV27 to TRBJ2-5, with D unresolved. V shed 9 bases and J shed 3 bases, with 8 bases lying between them. CDR1 is MNHEY, CDR2 SMNVEV, per germline (reference sequence). CDR3 length equals 11 residues. CDR3 sequence: CAREREETQYF. The DNA of the CDR3 is TGTGCCAGAGAAAGGGAAGAGACCCAGTACTTC.

This chain joins TRBV18 and TRBJ1-5, with D perhaps matching TRBD1 (5 bases). Germline V gene data show CDR1 as KGHSH and CDR2 as LQKENI. The CDR3 has 16 residues. Trimming shortened V by 0 bases and J by 5 bases, and 14 bases separated the two germline ends. CDR3 coding DNA: TGTGCCAGCTCACCACCTTGGGCAGGGTGGGATCAGCCCCAGCATTTT. It specifies CASSPPWAGWDQPQHF.

By its share, this clonotype is medium-sized. A read error may produce the germline difference seen at one junction end. V gene TRBV7-9 combines with J gene TRBJ2-1; unclear D gene. CDR3 length: 14 amino acids. The germline V gene has CDR1 SEHNR and CDR2 FQNEAQ (reference sequence). The CDR3 spells CASSQVRRHNEQFF. The CDR3 DNA sequence: TGCGCCAGCAGCCAAGTAAGGCGACATAATGAGCAGTTCTTC. Full variable domain (missing parts from reference TRBV7-9 and TRBJ2-1): DTGVSQNPRHKITKRGQNVTFRCDPISEHNRLYWYRQTLGQGPEFLTYFQNEAQLEKSRLLSDRFSAERPKGSFSTLEIQRTEQGDSAMYLCASSQVRRHNEQFFGPGTRLTVL.

This clonotype was seen more than once but under ten times. V and J are TRBV7-2 and TRBJ1-2; no reliable D call. Trimming left V 4 bases short and J 6 bases short, with 12 bases between. This CDR3 region has 13 residues. Germline loops: CDR1 SGHTA, CDR2 FQGNSA. DNA of the CDR3: TGTGCCAGCAGCTCCCTTCGGTGGGATGGCTACACCTTC. Its protein product is CASSSLRWDGYTF.

The chain links TRBV28 to TRBJ1-6; D is uncertain. The CDR3 has 14 residues. V lost 2 bases, J lost 8 bases, and 10 bases lay in between. Germline CDR1 and CDR2: MDHEN and SYDVKM. The CDR3 spells CASSLPSEYSPLHF. The CDR3 DNA reads as TGTGCCAGCAGTTTACCTAGTGAATATTCACCCCTCCACTTT.

The chain combines TRBV27 with TRBJ1-2; D is perhaps TRBD1 (6 bases). CDR3 length: 13 residues. The V gene lost 2 bases and the J gene lost 6 bases, with 10 bases spanning the gap. Per germline, CDR1 MNHEY and CDR2 SMNVEV (reference sequence). This chain's CDR3 is CASSLGAGDGYTF. The CDR3 DNA follows: TGTGCCAGCAGTTTAGGGGCAGGGGATGGCTACACCTTC.